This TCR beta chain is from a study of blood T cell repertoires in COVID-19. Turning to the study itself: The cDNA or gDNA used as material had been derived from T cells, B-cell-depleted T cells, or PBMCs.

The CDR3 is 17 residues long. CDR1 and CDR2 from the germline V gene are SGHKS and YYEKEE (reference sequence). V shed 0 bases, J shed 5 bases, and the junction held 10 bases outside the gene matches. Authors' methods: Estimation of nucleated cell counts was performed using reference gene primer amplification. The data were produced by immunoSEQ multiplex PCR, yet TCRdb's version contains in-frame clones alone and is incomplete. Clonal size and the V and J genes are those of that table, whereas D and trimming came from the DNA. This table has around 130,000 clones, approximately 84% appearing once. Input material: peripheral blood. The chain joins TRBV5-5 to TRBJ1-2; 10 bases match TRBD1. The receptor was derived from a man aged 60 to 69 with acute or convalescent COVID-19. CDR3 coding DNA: TGTGCCAGCAGCTTGGAGGGACAGGGGATCCCCCCATATGGCTACACCTTC. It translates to CASSLEGQGIPPYGYTF.